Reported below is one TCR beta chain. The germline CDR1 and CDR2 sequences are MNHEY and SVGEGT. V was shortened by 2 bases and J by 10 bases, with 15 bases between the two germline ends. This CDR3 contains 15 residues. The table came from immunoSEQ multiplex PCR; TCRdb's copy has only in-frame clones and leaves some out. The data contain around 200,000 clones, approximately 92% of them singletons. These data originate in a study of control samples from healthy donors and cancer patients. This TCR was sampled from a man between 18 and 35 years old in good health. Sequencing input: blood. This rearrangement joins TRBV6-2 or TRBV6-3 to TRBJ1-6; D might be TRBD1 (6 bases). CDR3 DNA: TGTGCCAGCAGTTACACAGTGTCAGGGGTGTCACCCCTCCACTTT. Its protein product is CASSYTVSGVSPLHF.